What follows are 22 T cell receptor beta chains derived from one specimen sequenced in a study of T cell changes during pregnancy in multiple sclerosis. Assay: immunoSEQ multiplex PCR; the TCRdb copy retains only in-frame clones and omits some. The table lists tens of thousands of clones, 80% to 90% of them singletons. Sequenced material: CD8+ T cells from peripheral blood mononuclear cells, taken in the first trimester of pregnancy. The receptors stem from a female donor in good health, enrolled as a control in a pregnancy study.

The chain couples TRBV6-5 to TRBJ2-7, with D possibly being TRBD1 (6 bases). Per germline, CDR1 MNHEY and CDR2 SVGAGI. Trimming took off 9 bases at V and 3 bases at J, with 9 bases between the two ends. This CDR3 is built from 11 residues. DNA of the CDR3: TGTGCCAGTCTAGGGGGCTACGAGCAGTACTTC. Amino acids: CASLGGYEQYF.

The chain combines TRBV7-3 with TRBJ2-5; 8 bases line up with TRBD2. The length of the CDR3 is 15 residues. Unmatched junction bases numbered 5, after V lost 2 bases and J lost 3 bases. CDR1 SGHTA and CDR2 FQGTGA come from the germline V gene. The CDR3 sequence: CASSLAGGGKETQYF. The CDR3 nucleotides are TGTGCCAGCAGCTTAGCGGGGGGAGGAAAAGAGACCCAGTACTTC.

This rearrangement joins TRBV11-2 to TRBJ2-3; 12 bases map to TRBD2. This CDR3 is 18 amino acids long. Trimming at V came to 5 bases and at J to 2 bases, leaving 11 bases not matched to a gene. Per germline, CDR1 SGHAT and CDR2 FQNNGV. CDR3 loop: CASSPSGASGGATDTQYF. The CDR3 bases are TGTGCCAGCAGCCCCTCCGGGGCTAGCGGGGGGGCCACAGATACGCAGTATTTT.

The rearrangement links TRBV4-2 to TRBJ2-1, with D possibly matching TRBD2 (6 bases). The CDR3 loop spans 17 amino acids. Germline V gives CDR1 LGHNA, CDR2 YNFKEQ. V was cut by 4 bases and J by 0 bases, with 16 bases left in between. CDR3 in DNA: TGTGCCAGCAGCCGCTGGGATAGCGGACTCTCCTACAATGAGCAGTTCTTC. Translated: CASSRWDSGLSYNEQFF.

In this sample, this clone turned up once. The V and J genes are TRBV11-2 and TRBJ2-3; perhaps TRBD2 as D (5 bases). V was shortened by 0 bases and J by 0 bases, with 7 bases between the two germline ends. Germline V gives CDR1 SGHAT, CDR2 FQNNGV. The CDR3 has 15 residues. The CDR3 sequence is CASSLDWTSTDTQYF. The CDR3 DNA is TGTGCCAGCAGCTTAGATTGGACTAGCACAGATACGCAGTATTTT.

The chain couples TRBV7-6 to TRBJ2-7; 10 bases line up with TRBD1. CDR1 is SGHVS and CDR2 is FNYEAQ in the germline V gene. J gave up 4 bases and V 1 base, and 7 bases lay outside the gene matches. This CDR3 comprises 16 residues. CDR3 DNA: TGTGCCAGCAGCTTAGATACGGGACAGGGGATGTACGAGCAGTACTTC. Its protein product is CASSLDTGQGMYEQYF.

The V call is TRBV7-2, the J call TRBJ2-1, with TRBD2 matching over 10 bases. Germline CDR1 is SGHTA and CDR2 is FQGNSA. V lost 5 bases to trimming and J lost 5 bases; unmatched junction nucleotides: 6. CDR3 length: 15 residues. The CDR3 loop reads CASSVSGGAHNEQFF. CDR3 nucleotide sequence: TGTGCCAGCAGCGTCAGCGGGGGGGCGCACAATGAGCAGTTCTTC.

A single count supports this clone. The chain has TRBV15 and TRBJ2-5, with TRBD2 matching over 15 bases. The CDR3 length is 19 residues. The V and J ends lost 1 base and 0 bases, in that order; junction bases with no gene match: 6. Germline assignment: CDR1 LNHNV and CDR2 YYDKDF (reference sequence). This chain's CDR3 is CATSRVVGLAGGDQETQYF. In DNA form, the CDR3 reads TGTGCCACCAGCAGAGTAGTAGGACTAGCGGGGGGGGACCAAGAGACCCAGTACTTC.

This chain connects TRBV6-5 to TRBJ1-2, with D tentatively TRBD1 (6 bases). There are 16 residues in the CDR3. CDR1 and CDR2 (germline): MNHEY, SVGAGI. Trimming stripped 1 base from V and 3 bases from J, with 15 bases between. The CDR3 DNA sequence: TGTGCCAGCAGTTACTTTGGGGGCGAGATTGACTATGGCTACACCTTC. Its protein product is CASSYFGGEIDYGYTF.

V and J are TRBV7-3 and TRBJ2-7, with TRBD1 identical over 10 bases. This CDR3 has 15 residues. CDR1 is SGHTA and CDR2 is FQGTGA in the germline V gene. The trim removed 3 bases at V and 3 bases at J, leaving 5 bases unmatched. Here the CDR3 reads CASSFGGTGDYEQYF. The CDR3 DNA reads TGTGCCAGCAGCTTCGGTGGGACAGGGGACTACGAGCAGTACTTC.

As concerns this clone: Additional DNA sequences in this sample encode the identical CDR3. The chain joins TRBV4-2 to TRBJ2-1; maybe TRBD2 (6 bases). CDR3 length: 12 amino acids. V lost 5 bases, J lost 6 bases, and 8 bases lay in between. The germline CDR1 and CDR2 sequences are LGHNA and YNFKEQ. The CDR3 DNA follows: TGTGCCAGCAGCTTGCGGGGCAATGAGCAGTTCTTC. Protein product: CASSLRGNEQFF.

The chain uses TRBV4-2 and TRBJ2-3; 9 bases match TRBD2. Germline V lookup: CDR1 LGHNA, CDR2 YNFKEQ. The V gene end was trimmed by 1 base and the J gene end by 6 bases; junction bases not matched to a gene: 8. The CDR3 is 16 residues long. CDR3 coding DNA: TGTGCCAGCAGCCAAGTGGTTAGCGGGGGTGACGATACGCAGTATTTT. Its protein is CASSQVVSGGDDTQYF.

V gene TRBV6-6 combines with J gene TRBJ1-1; 7 nucleotides line up with TRBD1. The V and J ends lost 6 bases and 0 bases, in that order; junction bases with no gene match: 10. The CDR3 is 16 amino acids. The V gene's germline CDR1 is MNHNY and CDR2 SVGAGI (reference sequence). CDR3 protein: CASRAKQGNMNTEAFF. As DNA, the CDR3 is TGTGCCAGCAGAGCAAAACAGGGGAACATGAACACTGAAGCTTTCTTT.

V usage is TRBV9 and J usage is TRBJ2-1; 12 nucleotides agree with TRBD2. V shed 3 bases and J 5 bases; nucleotides not matched to a gene: 3. This CDR3 has 15 amino acids. From germline, CDR1 is SGDLS and CDR2 YYNGEE. The CDR3 DNA sequence: TGTGCCAGCAGCGAACTAGCGGGGGGCAACAATGAGCAGTTCTTC. Translation: CASSELAGGNNEQFF.

The V and J genes are TRBV6-5 and TRBJ2-5; no firm D call. The germline gives CDR1 MNHEY, CDR2 SVGAGI. This CDR3 has 12 residues. Deletions cut 8 bases from V and 5 bases from J, with 12 bases between. The CDR3 sequence: CASGPTPETQYF. In DNA form, the CDR3 reads TGTGCCAGCGGGCCTACCCCGGAGACCCAGTACTTC.

J is TRBJ1-4 and V is TRBV4-3; 8 bases fit TRBD1. The germline CDR1 and CDR2 sequences are LGHNA and YSLEER. J gave up 3 bases and V 4 bases, and 1 base lay outside the gene matches. This CDR3 is built from 14 residues. The CDR3: CASSRGQANEKLFF. As DNA, the CDR3 is TGCGCCAGCAGCCGGGGACAGGCTAATGAAAAACTGTTTTTT.

The rearrangement uses TRBV7-9 and TRBJ1-2; D gene uncertain. With 6 bases removed from V and 8 bases from J, the gap between germline ends came to 10 bases. Looked up from germline, CDR1 is SEHNR and CDR2 is FQNEAQ (reference sequence). CDR3 length equals 11 residues. The CDR3 sequence: CASRLGYGYTF. CDR3 DNA: TGTGCCAGCAGACTCGGGTACGGCTACACCTTC. The complete variable domain, with remaining parts taken from reference TRBV7-9 and TRBJ1-2, reads DTGVSQNPRHKITKRGQNVTFRCDPISEHNRLYWYRQTLGQGPEFLTYFQNEAQLEKSRLLSDRFSAERPKGSFSTLEIQRTEQGDSAMYLCASRLGYGYTFGSGTRLTVV.

This chain links TRBV7-9 with TRBJ2-5; 7 bases align to TRBD1. The CDR3 is made up of 15 amino acids. V shed 3 bases and J 0 bases; nucleotides not matched to a gene: 4. Germline lookup yields CDR1 SEHNR and CDR2 FQNEAQ (reference sequence). DNA of the CDR3: TGTGCCAGCAGCTTGGGACAGTCTAACCAAGAGACCCAGTACTTC. Translated: CASSLGQSNQETQYF.

CDR3 sequence: CASSYPIDSRSSGANVLTF. CDR3 in DNA: TGTGCCAGCAGCTACCCAATTGACAGCAGATCCTCTGGGGCCAACGTCCTGACTTTC. V is TRBV7-3 and J is TRBJ2-6, with a tentative D call TRBD1 (5 bases). The germline CDR1 and CDR2 sequences are SGHTA and FQGTGA. This CDR3 is 19 amino acids long. Trimming took 4 bases from V and 0 from J, leaving 19 bases between them. Filled out from reference TRBV7-3 and TRBJ2-6, the complete variable domain reads GAGVSQTPSNKVTEKGKYVELRCDPISGHTALYWYRQSLGQGPEFLIYFQGTGAADDSGLPNDRFFAVRPEGSVSTLKIQRTERGDSAVYLCASSYPIDSRSSGANVLTFGAGSRLTVL.

The chain is built from TRBV5-4 and TRBJ1-6; D is unresolved. V was cut by 0 bases and J by 4 bases, with 11 bases left in between. This CDR3 contains 16 residues. From germline, CDR1 is SGHNT and CDR2 YYREEE (reference sequence). The CDR3 spells CASSLAADFYNSPLHF. For the CDR3, the DNA is TGTGCCAGCAGCTTGGCGGCGGACTTTTATAATTCACCCCTCCACTTT.

This clone has more than one count but fewer than ten. This chain links TRBV4-3 with TRBJ1-6; 9 nucleotides match TRBD1. Trimming removed 4 bases from V and 10 bases from J; junction bases left unmatched: 11. CDR3 length: 16 residues. Germline lookup yields CDR1 LGHNA and CDR2 YSLEER. CDR3 sequence (DNA): TGCGCCAGCAGCCCGACTTACAGGGGGCGCAGATCACCCCTCCACTTT. This sequence encodes CASSPTYRGRRSPLHF.

The rearrangement links TRBV4-2 to TRBJ2-1; 15 bases are shared with TRBD2. The V segment lost 4 bases and the J segment 4 bases; nucleotides outside the gene matches: 2. Germline assignment: CDR1 LGHNA and CDR2 YNFKEQ. The CDR3 has 16 amino acids. The CDR3 loop reads CASSPGTSGGYNEQFF. The CDR3 region has the DNA TGTGCCAGCAGCCCGGGGACTAGCGGGGGGTACAATGAGCAGTTCTTC.